Presented here are 12 T cell receptor beta chains from one specimen sequenced in a study of CD8+CD57+ T cells in acquired aplastic anemia. TCR beta VDJ and CDR3 were profiled, and genomic DNA was the template. TCRdb called the reads again in MiXCR, with one record for every CDR3 protein. The sample holds 450,000 to 550,000 distinct CDR3 sequences, roughly a third seen once. Patients sequenced had flow cytometry evidence of CD8+CD57+ cell expansion. Sequences were obtained from sorted CD4+, CD8+, or CD8+CD57+ T cells (not recorded which) from PBMCs. Source of these receptors: a human donor with aplastic anemia.

This clonotype was detected a few times. The rearrangement joins TRBV5-1 to TRBJ1-1, with 7 nucleotides matching TRBD1. Unmatched junction bases numbered 13, after V lost 4 bases and J lost 7 bases. Germline V CDR1 and CDR2: SGHRS, YFSETQ. The CDR3 has 15 amino acids. The CDR3, as DNA: TGCGCCAGCAGCCCCCGGACAGGTTGGGGGGTTGAAGCTTTCTTT. Protein: CASSPRTGWGVEAFF.

V and J are TRBV10-3 and TRBJ1-5; TRBD1 might be the D (5 bases). Trimming took off 11 bases at V and 7 bases at J, with 12 bases between the two ends. This CDR3 is 11 amino acids long. Germline-derived CDR1 and CDR2 are ENHRY and SYGVKD. CDR3 sequence: CALTGGQPQHF. The CDR3 DNA reads as TGTGCCCTCACGGGGGGACAGCCCCAGCATTTT.

This rearrangement joins TRBV20-1 to TRBJ2-3, with TRBD2 matching over 8 bases. The V gene's germline CDR1 is DFQATT and CDR2 SNEGSKA (reference sequence). V lost 0 bases to trimming and J lost 10 bases; unmatched junction nucleotides: 12. This CDR3 spans 15 amino acids. CDR3 bases: TGCAGTGCTAGAGATCGGGGCGGGGGGTATTCTCCGCAGTATTTT. Translating gives CSARDRGGGYSPQYF.

The genes are TRBV19 and TRBJ2-2; D may be TRBD1 (6 bases). The CDR3 contains 14 residues. Germline V gene sequence: CDR1 LNHDA, CDR2 SQIVND (reference sequence). The ends were cut back, 8 bases at V and 0 bases at J, with 10 bases in the middle. This chain's CDR3 is CASGGATNTGELFF. In DNA, the CDR3 is TGTGCCAGTGGGGGCGCTACGAACACCGGGGAGCTGTTTTTT.

The gene calls are TRBV15 and TRBJ2-3; TRBD2 agrees at 7 bases. This CDR3 spans 15 amino acids. The V gene end was trimmed by 1 base and the J gene end by 8 bases; junction bases not matched to a gene: 9. Germline lookup yields CDR1 LNHNV and CDR2 YYDKDF (reference sequence). The CDR3 sequence: CATSRGAGESGTQYF. CDR3 bases: TGTGCCACCAGCAGAGGGGCGGGGGAGTCAGGTACGCAGTATTTT.

The table lists this clonotype with many counts. The chain uses TRBV9 and TRBJ1-3, with 8 bases identical to TRBD1. CDR3 length equals 14 residues. Germline V lookup: CDR1 SGDLS, CDR2 YYNGEE. Trimming took 1 base from V and 8 from J; bases not matched to a gene: 5. The CDR3 region is CASSVLGQGHTIYF. The CDR3 nucleotides read TGTGCCAGCAGCGTACTCGGACAGGGACACACCATATATTTT.

In regard to this clonotype: A much larger clone differs by one base, so this may be a read error. The chain uses TRBV14 and TRBJ2-7; D call uncertain. Germline CDR1 SGHDN, CDR2 FVKESK. The CDR3 runs to 11 residues. As DNA, the CDR3 is TGTGCCAGGAGCCTACCCTACGAGCAGTACTTC. This encodes CARSLPYEQYF.

This clonotype was recorded at least ten times. The chain employs TRBV19 and TRBJ2-7, with 9 bases aligning to TRBD1. The V gene end was trimmed by 5 bases and the J gene end by 5 bases; junction bases not matched to a gene: 10. The CDR3 extends over 15 amino acids. Germline CDR1 and CDR2: LNHDA and SQIVND (reference sequence). This CDR3 reads CASSAGQGSNHEQYF. CDR3 bases: TGTGCCAGTAGTGCCGGACAGGGGAGTAACCACGAGCAGTACTTC.

This clonotype showed up many times. This sequence joins TRBV20-1 and TRBJ2-3; 7 positions match TRBD2. Germline CDR1 and CDR2: DFQATT and SNEGSKA (reference sequence). V shed 6 bases, J shed 2 bases, and the junction held 5 bases outside the gene matches. The length of the CDR3 is 13 residues. The chain's CDR3 is CSARTRATDTQYF. The CDR3 coding sequence is TGCAGTGCCCGGACTAGAGCCACAGATACGCAGTATTTT.

This clonotype was observed many times. The chain employs TRBV20-1 and TRBJ1-3, with D uncertain. Per germline, CDR1 DFQATT and CDR2 SNEGSKA (reference sequence). This CDR3 contains 12 residues. V lost 6 bases to trimming and J lost 4 bases, with 10 bases between them. As DNA, the CDR3 is TGCAGTGCGTCGTTGGCGGGAAACACCATATATTTT. Its protein product is CSASLAGNTIYF.

Only one count was recorded for this clonotype. The chain links TRBV2 to TRBJ1-1; no definite D call. The germline gives CDR1 SNHLY, CDR2 FYNNEI. Trimming took 5 bases from V and 7 from J, leaving 5 bases between them. This CDR3 region has 10 residues. The CDR3 DNA reads as TGTGCCAGCAGTCGGGATGAAGCTTTCTTT. Translating it yields CASSRDEAFF.

The V call is TRBV2, the J call TRBJ1-1; D unresolved. CDR1 is SNHLY, CDR2 FYNNEI, per germline. This CDR3 region has 18 residues. Deletions cut 5 bases from V and 0 bases from J, with 22 bases between. The CDR3 DNA sequence: TGTGCCAGCAGTTTATTGAGCCCCGGGCAGATCCTGAACACTGAAGCTTTCTTT. It yields the protein CASSLLSPGQILNTEAFF.